This T cell receptor beta chain was recovered during a study of stem cell transplantation in POMP-related autoinflammatory disease (dated by TCRdb to the early 2020s). Looking at the study overall: The study hypothesized that defective thymoproteasomes impair MHC class I-dependent CD8+ T-cell differentiation and positive selection, skewing the TRB repertoire. To find out how POMP deficiency affects T-cell receptor beta repertoire diversity and CDR3 characteristics, high-throughput TRB sequencing was used. Before transplant, patients showed CD4+ naive T-cell skewing, low CD8+ T-cell proportions, and reduced T-cell cytokine secretion. Study-wide conclusions, independent of this receptor: The trend toward lower diversity and increased clonality in PRAID patients was statistically significant only for regulatory T cells. Across all analyzed T-cell subsets, PRAID patients tended toward lower TRB diversity and higher clonality. The number of unique TRB V-J gene pairings was restricted in PRAID patients.

On this clone: Its antigen is not yet known. Base qualities are not at hand, and no much larger clone is one base apart.

The meaning of the sample's time point label: before hematopoietic stem cell transplant. PRAID featured prominent immunodeficiency alongside autoinflammation. Prior to TRB sequencing, T-cell subsets (conventional T cells, CD8+ T cells, regulatory T cells, T follicular helper cells) were sorted. From its cysteine to its phenylalanine, the CDR3 spans 16 amino acids. Only CDR3 DNA is held: 48 bases, read in frame from base 1. Trimming takes 4 bases from V and 5 bases from J, and the germline ends sit 20 bases apart. Per the germline V gene, MGHDK is the CDR1 and SYGVNS is the CDR2. Library method: the immunoSEQ multiplex PCR assay. Per the authors' processing: Shannon entropy, which takes clonal size distribution into account, was used to quantify repertoire diversity. The Gini-Simpson index (Simpson_1-D) was used to measure inequality in clonotype distribution. TCRdb took over this immuneACCESS table, retaining in-frame rearrangements with V and J assigned. Such tables are incomplete; in checked studies, under half of the missing clones stem from an unresolved V gene, and the remainder is unexplained. D and trimming come from the DNA, and the V and J calls and clone size come from that table. A total of more than 20,000 clones appear in this sample, 82% of them only once. 2.5% of the sample lies in the top ten.

The sequenced sample was CD4+ T cells from PBMCs, obtained before stem cell transplantation. This receptor was obtained from a human donor with POMP-related autoinflammation and immune dysregulation (PRAID). This receptor chain uses TRBV25-1 and TRBJ2-5; TRBD2 is a weak D gene call, 6 bases matching. The sequenced DNA: TGTGCCAGCAGTGTAGTATACGGGAGAAGGAGGGAGACCCAGTACTTC. Its translation reads: CASSVVYGRRRETQYF.